The present entry profiles one T cell receptor beta chain with its context. The CDR3 sequence is 13 residues long. The germline V and J ends were trimmed by 6 bases and 0 bases, with 7 bases remaining between them. Looked up from germline, CDR1 is SGHAT and CDR2 is FQNNGV. Here immunoSEQ multiplex PCR was the method, and the copy in TCRdb shows in-frame clones only, minus some. The table shows some 250,000 clones, with 81% occurring only once. These data belong to a study of blood T cell repertoires in COVID-19. For the study at large: Spain, Italy and the United States supplied samples that represented acute and convalescent COVID-19.

The sample comprised peripheral blood. The chain carries TRBV11-2 and TRBJ2-3; D is unclear. The receptor was derived from a woman over 75 with acute or convalescent COVID-19. This CDR3 reads CASRLLSTDTQYF. The DNA of the CDR3 is TGTGCCAGCAGGTTACTGAGCACAGATACGCAGTATTTT. Complete variable domain (other parts from reference TRBV11-2 and TRBJ2-3): EAGVAQSPRYKIIEKRQSVAFWCNPISGHATLYWYQQILGQGPKLLIQFQNNGVVDDSQLPKDRFSAERLKGVDSTLKIQPAKLEDSAVYLCASRLLSTDTQYFGPGTRLTVL.